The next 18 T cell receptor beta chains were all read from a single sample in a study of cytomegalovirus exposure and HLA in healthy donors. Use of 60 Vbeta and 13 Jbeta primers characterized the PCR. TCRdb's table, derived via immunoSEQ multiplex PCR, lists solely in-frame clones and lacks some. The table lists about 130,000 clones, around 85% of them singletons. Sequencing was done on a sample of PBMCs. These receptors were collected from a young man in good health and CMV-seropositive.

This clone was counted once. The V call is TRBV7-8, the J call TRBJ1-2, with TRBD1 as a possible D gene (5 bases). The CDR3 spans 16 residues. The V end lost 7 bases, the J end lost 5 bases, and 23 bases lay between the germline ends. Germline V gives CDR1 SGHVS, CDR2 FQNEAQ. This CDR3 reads CASTTPGPGGAYGYTF. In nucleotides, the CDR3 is TGTGCCAGCACAACGCCCGGGCCGGGTGGGGCTTATGGCTACACCTTC.

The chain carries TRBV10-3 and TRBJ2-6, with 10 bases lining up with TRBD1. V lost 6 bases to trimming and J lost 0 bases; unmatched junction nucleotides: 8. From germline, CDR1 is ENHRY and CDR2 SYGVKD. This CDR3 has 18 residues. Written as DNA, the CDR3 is TGTGCCATCAGCCTAGGGGACAGGGGCCCCTCTGGGGCCAACGTCCTGACTTTC. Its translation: CAISLGDRGPSGANVLTF.

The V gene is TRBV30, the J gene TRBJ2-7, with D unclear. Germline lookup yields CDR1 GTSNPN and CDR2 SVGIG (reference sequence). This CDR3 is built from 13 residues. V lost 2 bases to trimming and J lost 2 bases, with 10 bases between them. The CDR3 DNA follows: TGTGCCTGGAGTCCAACAGCTACCTACGAGCAGTACTTC. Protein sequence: CAWSPTATYEQYF.

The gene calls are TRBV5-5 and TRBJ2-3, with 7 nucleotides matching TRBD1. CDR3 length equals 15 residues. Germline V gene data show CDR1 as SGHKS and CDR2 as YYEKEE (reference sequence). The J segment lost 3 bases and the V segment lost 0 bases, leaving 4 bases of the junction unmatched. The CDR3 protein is CASSLGTGDTDTQYF. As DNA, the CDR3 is TGTGCCAGCAGCTTGGGAACAGGGGATACAGATACGCAGTATTTT.

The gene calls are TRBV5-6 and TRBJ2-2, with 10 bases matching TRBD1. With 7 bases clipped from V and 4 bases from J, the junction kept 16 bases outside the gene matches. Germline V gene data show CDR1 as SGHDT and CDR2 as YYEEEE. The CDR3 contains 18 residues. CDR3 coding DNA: TGTGCCAGCTCTCGAAACGAAGACAGGGGGCCCCCCACCGGGGAGCTGTTTTTT. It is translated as CASSRNEDRGPPTGELFF.

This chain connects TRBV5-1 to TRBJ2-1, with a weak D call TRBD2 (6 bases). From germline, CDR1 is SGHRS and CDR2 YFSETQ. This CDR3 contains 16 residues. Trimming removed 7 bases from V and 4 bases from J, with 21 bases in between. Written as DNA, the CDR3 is TGCGCCAGCCGTGCCCTCACCGGGAGAACATACAATGAGCAGTTCTTC. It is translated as CASRALTGRTYNEQFF.

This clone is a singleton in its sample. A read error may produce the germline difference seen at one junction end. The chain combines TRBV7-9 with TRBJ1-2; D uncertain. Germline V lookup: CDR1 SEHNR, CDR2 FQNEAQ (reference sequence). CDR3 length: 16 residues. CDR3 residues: CSSSSTGRGIDYGYTF. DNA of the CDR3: TGTTCCAGCAGCTCTACCGGACGGGGAATAGACTATGGCTACACCTTC.

The CDR3 protein is CASSIDPGDGNYGYTF. The CDR3 region has the DNA TGTGCCAGTAGTATAGATCCGGGGGACGGAAACTATGGCTACACCTTC. V usage is TRBV19 and J usage is TRBJ1-2, with a tentative D call TRBD1 (5 bases). This CDR3 is built from 16 residues. Per germline, CDR1 LNHDA and CDR2 SQIVND (reference sequence). V was shortened by 0 bases and J by 2 bases, with 13 bases between the two germline ends.

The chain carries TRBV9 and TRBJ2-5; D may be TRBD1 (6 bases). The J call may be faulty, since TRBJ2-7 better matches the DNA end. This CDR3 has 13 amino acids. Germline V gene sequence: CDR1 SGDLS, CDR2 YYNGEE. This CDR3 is CASSARTDYEQYF. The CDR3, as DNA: TGTGCCAGCAGCGCGAGGACAGACTACGAGCAGTACTTC.

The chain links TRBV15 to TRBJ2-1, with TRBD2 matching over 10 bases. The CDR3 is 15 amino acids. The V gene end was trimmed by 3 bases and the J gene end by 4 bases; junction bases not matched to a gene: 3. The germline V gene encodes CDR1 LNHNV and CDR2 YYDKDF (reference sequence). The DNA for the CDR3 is TGTGCCACCAGCAGCCTACTAGCGGGGTACAATGAGCAGTTCTTC. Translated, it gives CATSSLLAGYNEQFF.

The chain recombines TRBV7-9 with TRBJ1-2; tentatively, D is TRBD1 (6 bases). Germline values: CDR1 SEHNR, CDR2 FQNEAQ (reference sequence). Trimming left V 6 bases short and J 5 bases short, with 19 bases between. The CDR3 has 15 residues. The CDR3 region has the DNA TGTGCCAGCAGTCTAGGGGGGGCAACCACGTATGGCTACACCTTC. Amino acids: CASSLGGATTYGYTF.

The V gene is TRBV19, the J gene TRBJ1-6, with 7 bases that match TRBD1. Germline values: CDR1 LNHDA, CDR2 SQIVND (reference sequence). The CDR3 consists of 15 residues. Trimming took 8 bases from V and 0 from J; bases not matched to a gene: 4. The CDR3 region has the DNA TGTGCCAGTCGGGACAGAGACTCCTATAATTCACCCCTCCACTTT. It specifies CASRDRDSYNSPLHF.

The CDR3 region is CASSVTQGSYNEQFF. The CDR3 DNA follows: TGTGCCAGCAGCGTAACTCAGGGTTCCTACAATGAGCAGTTCTTC. The genes are TRBV9 and TRBJ2-1; D is possibly TRBD1 (5 bases). V lost 1 base and J lost 1, with 9 bases in between. Germline lookup yields CDR1 SGDLS and CDR2 YYNGEE. The CDR3 is 15 residues long.

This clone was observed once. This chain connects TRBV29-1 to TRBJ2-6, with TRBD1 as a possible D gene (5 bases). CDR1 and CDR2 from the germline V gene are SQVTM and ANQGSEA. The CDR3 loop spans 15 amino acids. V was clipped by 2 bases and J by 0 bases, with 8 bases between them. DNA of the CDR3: TGCAGCGTTGAAACAGGTCGCTCTGGGGCCAACGTCCTGACTTTC. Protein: CSVETGRSGANVLTF.

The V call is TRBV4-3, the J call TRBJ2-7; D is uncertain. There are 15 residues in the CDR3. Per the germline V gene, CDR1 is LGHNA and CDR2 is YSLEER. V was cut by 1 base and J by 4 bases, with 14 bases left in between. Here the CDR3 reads CASSQGTTEPYEQYF. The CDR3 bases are TGCGCCAGCAGCCAAGGAACCACAGAGCCTTACGAGCAGTACTTC.

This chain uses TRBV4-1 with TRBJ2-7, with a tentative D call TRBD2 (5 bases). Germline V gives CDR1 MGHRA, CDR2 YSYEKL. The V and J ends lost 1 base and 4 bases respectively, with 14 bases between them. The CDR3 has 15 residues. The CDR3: CASSQVGEGAYEQYF. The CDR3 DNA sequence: TGCGCCAGCAGCCAAGTTGGTGAGGGTGCGTACGAGCAGTACTTC.

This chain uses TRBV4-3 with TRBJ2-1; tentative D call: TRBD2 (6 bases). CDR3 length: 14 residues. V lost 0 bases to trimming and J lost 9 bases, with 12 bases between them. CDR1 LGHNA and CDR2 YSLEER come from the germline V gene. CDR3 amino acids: CASSQDPLAFEQFF. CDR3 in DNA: TGCGCCAGCAGCCAAGATCCACTAGCATTTGAGCAGTTCTTC.

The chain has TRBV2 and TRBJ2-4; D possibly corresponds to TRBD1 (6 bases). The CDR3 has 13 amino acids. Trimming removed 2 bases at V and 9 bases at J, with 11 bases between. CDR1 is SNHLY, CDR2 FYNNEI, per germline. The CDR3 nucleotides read TGTGCCAGCAGTGAAAGGGGGTCGGGCATTCAGTACTTC. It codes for CASSERGSGIQYF.